This T cell receptor (beta chain) originates from a study of CD8 T cells in Susac syndrome. This clonotype was seen just once. V gave up 2 bases and J gave up 3 bases, with 10 bases separating them. The CDR3 is 14 amino acids. Patients with Susac syndrome met the recently defined diagnostic criteria for definite or probable disease. Reverse transcription of roughly 0.5 to 1 ug RNA was carried out with random hexamers. By means of immunoSEQ multiplex PCR, TCR beta CDR3 spanning 54 Vbeta and 13 Jbeta underwent amplification. TCRdb reanalysed the immunoSEQ multiplex PCR reads using MiXCR and keeps one entry per CDR3 protein. The table has some 58,000 distinct CDR3 sequences, just under 95% seen once.

Source material: CD8+ T cells from PBMCs. This chain joins TRBV12-3 or TRBV12-4 and TRBJ2-5; perhaps TRBD1 as D (6 bases). This sequence was found in a human donor with Susac syndrome. In DNA form, the CDR3 reads TGTGCCAGCAGTTTACAGGGGTTTAAAGAGACCCAGTACTTC. Residues: CASSLQGFKETQYF.